Listed below are T cell receptor beta chains from one sample, sequenced in a study of cytomegalovirus exposure and HLA in healthy donors. Measured with immunoSEQ multiplex PCR; TCRdb has only the in-frame clones, and not every one. The sample has more than 150,000 clones, approximately 79% seen once; the top ten hold around 15%. Sample: PBMCs. The receptor set was obtained from a man aged 50 to 60 in good health and CMV-seropositive. Both conserved end residues are part of each CDR3. D genes are given only for firm matches. Clone size is given for some rows only: seen once, a few or many times, or a class if the clone is expanded.

abundance: once
j_gene: TRBJ2-3
d_gene: -
len: 16
v_gene: TRBV15
CDR3nt: TGTGCCACCAGCAGAGATGGAGGGATAGCCACAGATACGCAGTATTTT
CDR3aa: CATSRDGGIATDTQYF

abundance: few
j_gene: TRBJ1-4
d_gene: TRBD1
len: 15
v_gene: TRBV4-1
CDR3nt: TGCGCCAGCAGTTCGCCGGGACAGTTCTTTGAAAAACTGTTTTTT
CDR3aa: CASSSPGQFFEKLFF

abundance: -
j_gene: TRBJ2-6
d_gene: -
len: 15
v_gene: TRBV28
CDR3nt: TGTGCCAGCAGCTTTCGAGGCTCTGGGGCCAACGTCCTGACTTTC
CDR3aa: CASSFRGSGANVLTF

abundance: -
j_gene: TRBJ1-3
d_gene: -
len: 14
v_gene: TRBV5-6
CDR3nt: TGTGCCAGCAGCTTACAGGGAGCTGGAAACACCATATATTTT
CDR3aa: CASSLQGAGNTIYF

abundance: -
j_gene: TRBJ1-3
d_gene: -
len: 15
v_gene: TRBV6-5
CDR3nt: TGTGCCAGCAGTACATCAGGGTATCCCGGAAACACCATATATTTT
CDR3aa: CASSTSGYPGNTIYF

abundance: -
j_gene: TRBJ2-4
d_gene: -
len: 14
v_gene: TRBV7-9
CDR3nt: TGTGCCAGCAGCTTATCCGGGTCCAAAAACATTCAGTACTTC
CDR3aa: CASSLSGSKNIQYF

abundance: -
j_gene: TRBJ2-7
d_gene: -
len: 17
v_gene: TRBV6-4
CDR3nt: TGTGCCAGCCGTCGGTGGCAGGGTAATAAATTGCCCTACGAGCAGTACTTC
CDR3aa: CASRRWQGNKLPYEQYF

abundance: few
j_gene: TRBJ1-1
d_gene: -
len: 12
v_gene: TRBV6-1
CDR3nt: TGTGCCAGCAGTGAACGAACCGGGAGAAGCTTTTTT
CDR3aa: CASSERTGRSFF

abundance: -
j_gene: TRBJ2-5
d_gene: -
len: 14
v_gene: TRBV28
CDR3nt: TGTGCCAGCTCCCGAACGAGCCTCCAAGAGACCCAGTACTTC
CDR3aa: CASSRTSLQETQYF

abundance: -
j_gene: TRBJ1-6
d_gene: -
len: 15
v_gene: TRBV14
CDR3nt: TGTGCCAGCAGCCAAGTTGGGGGGATCAATTCACCCCTCCACTTT
CDR3aa: CASSQVGGINSPLHF

abundance: -
j_gene: TRBJ1-2
d_gene: -
len: 13
v_gene: TRBV5-5
CDR3nt: TGTGCCAGCAGCTTGCAGGGTAACTATGGCTACACCTTC
CDR3aa: CASSLQGNYGYTF

abundance: -
j_gene: TRBJ1-2
d_gene: TRBD1
len: 17
v_gene: TRBV27
CDR3nt: TGTGCCAGCAGTCATTTCAGGGACAGGGGGTCGAGCTATGGCTACACCTTC
CDR3aa: CASSHFRDRGSSYGYTF

abundance: -
j_gene: TRBJ1-1
d_gene: -
len: 16
v_gene: TRBV5-6
CDR3nt: TGTGCCAGCAGCCTAGGACAGCTTCAATGGAACACTGAAGCTTTCTTT
CDR3aa: CASSLGQLQWNTEAFF

abundance: once
j_gene: TRBJ2-5
d_gene: -
len: 16
v_gene: TRBV28
CDR3nt: TGTGCCAGCCGTGGCCCGGACGGACATCCCCAAGAGACCCAGTACTTC
CDR3aa: CASRGPDGHPQETQYF

abundance: -
j_gene: TRBJ2-3
d_gene: -
len: 15
v_gene: TRBV2
CDR3nt: TGTGCCAGCAGCCCCGCGGGGCGGATGGCAGATACGCAGTATTTT
CDR3aa: CASSPAGRMADTQYF

abundance: -
j_gene: TRBJ2-5
d_gene: TRBD2
len: 17
v_gene: TRBV7-2
CDR3nt: TGTGCCAGCAGCCCCAGGGAGGGCAGAGACTATCAAGAGACCCAGTACTTC
CDR3aa: CASSPREGRDYQETQYF

abundance: once
j_gene: TRBJ2-5
d_gene: -
len: 13
v_gene: TRBV9
CDR3nt: TGTGCCAGCAGCGTAGACGAGCGAGAGACCCAGTACTTC
CDR3aa: CASSVDERETQYF

abundance: once
j_gene: TRBJ2-7
d_gene: -
len: 17
v_gene: TRBV18
CDR3nt: TGTGCCAGCTCACCCCAACGGGCCAGGGGTTTGTCCTACGAGCAGTACTTC
CDR3aa: CASSPQRARGLSYEQYF

abundance: -
j_gene: TRBJ1-1
d_gene: -
len: 16
v_gene: TRBV6-6
CDR3nt: TGTGCCAGCAGAAAGACAGAATACTATCCGAACACTGAAGCTTTCTTT
CDR3aa: CASRKTEYYPNTEAFF

abundance: -
j_gene: TRBJ2-6
d_gene: -
len: 16
v_gene: TRBV18
CDR3nt: TGTGCCAGCTCACCAGGACAGACCTCTGGGGCCAACGTCCTGACTTTC
CDR3aa: CASSPGQTSGANVLTF

abundance: -
j_gene: TRBJ2-5
d_gene: TRBD1
len: 14
v_gene: TRBV10-1
CDR3nt: TGCGCCAGCAGCGTGGACAGGACCCAAGAGACCCAGTACTTC
CDR3aa: CASSVDRTQETQYF

abundance: -
j_gene: TRBJ2-5
d_gene: -
len: 13
v_gene: TRBV7-9
CDR3nt: TGTGCCAGCAGCTTACATGACATCAGGGACCAGTACTTC
CDR3aa: CASSLHDIRDQYF

abundance: -
j_gene: TRBJ1-3
d_gene: -
len: 15
v_gene: TRBV4-2
CDR3nt: TGTGCCAGCAGCCAAGAGGGGGCCACTGGAAACACCATATATTTT
CDR3aa: CASSQEGATGNTIYF

abundance: -
j_gene: TRBJ2-2
d_gene: -
len: 16
v_gene: TRBV6-5
CDR3nt: TGTGCCAGCAGTTCCGACCCGACAGGGAGGCCCGGGGAGCTGTTTTTT
CDR3aa: CASSSDPTGRPGELFF

abundance: -
j_gene: TRBJ1-4
d_gene: -
len: 14
v_gene: TRBV6-5
CDR3nt: TGTGCCAGCAGTTATTCGGGACTGAATGAAAAACTGTTTTTT
CDR3aa: CASSYSGLNEKLFF

abundance: -
j_gene: TRBJ1-1
d_gene: TRBD1
len: 15
v_gene: TRBV5-1
CDR3nt: TGCGCCAGCAGCTCTACCCAGGGGGCGCTTACTGAAGCTTTCTTT
CDR3aa: CASSSTQGALTEAFF

abundance: -
j_gene: TRBJ1-1
d_gene: TRBD1
len: 15
v_gene: TRBV15
CDR3nt: TGTGCCACCAGCAGAGACCACAGGGGAGTCCTAGGAGCTTTCTTT
CDR3aa: CATSRDHRGVLGAFF

abundance: -
j_gene: TRBJ1-3
d_gene: -
len: 15
v_gene: TRBV15
CDR3nt: TGTGCCACCAGCAGCGCAGCGGTCTCTGGAAACACCATATATTTT
CDR3aa: CATSSAAVSGNTIYF

abundance: once
j_gene: TRBJ2-7
d_gene: -
len: 16
v_gene: TRBV4-3
CDR3nt: TGCGCCAGCAGCCTGCTCCGGGACACGGGTCCCTACGAGCAGTACTTC
CDR3aa: CASSLLRDTGPYEQYF

abundance: -
j_gene: TRBJ1-4
d_gene: -
len: 15
v_gene: TRBV5-4
CDR3nt: TGTGCCAGCAGCCCCCGGGAAGGGCCTAATGAAAAACTGTTTTTT
CDR3aa: CASSPREGPNEKLFF

abundance: -
j_gene: TRBJ2-1
d_gene: TRBD2
len: 15
v_gene: TRBV4-3
CDR3nt: TGCGCCAGCAGCCGAGCGGGGAGCTCCTACAATGAGCAGTTCTTC
CDR3aa: CASSRAGSSYNEQFF

abundance: -
j_gene: TRBJ1-2
d_gene: TRBD1
len: 15
v_gene: TRBV19
CDR3nt: TGTGCCAGTAGGCCGACAGGGGGCCCAGGCTATGGCTACACCTTC
CDR3aa: CASRPTGGPGYGYTF

abundance: -
j_gene: TRBJ2-2
d_gene: -
len: 12
v_gene: TRBV2
CDR3nt: TGTGCCAGCAATGACAGAGGCGGGGAGCTGTTTTTT
CDR3aa: CASNDRGGELFF

abundance: -
j_gene: TRBJ1-1
d_gene: -
len: 14
v_gene: TRBV7-9
CDR3nt: TGTGCCAGCACCATGGGCAGTAGTGTGACTGAAGCTTTCTTT
CDR3aa: CASTMGSSVTEAFF

abundance: -
j_gene: TRBJ2-7
d_gene: -
len: 14
v_gene: TRBV7-2
CDR3nt: TGTGCCAGCAGCTTAAGTCTGAGCTCCTACGAGCAGTACTTC
CDR3aa: CASSLSLSSYEQYF

abundance: once
j_gene: TRBJ2-1
d_gene: -
len: 11
v_gene: TRBV9
CDR3nt: TGTGCCAGCAGCGTAGCGGATGAGCAGTTCTTC
CDR3aa: CASSVADEQFF

abundance: -
j_gene: TRBJ2-1
d_gene: TRBD2
len: 16
v_gene: TRBV9
CDR3nt: TGTGCCAGCAGCGTAGTTGGGACTAGCGGGGGGCATGAGCAGTTCTTC
CDR3aa: CASSVVGTSGGHEQFF

abundance: -
j_gene: TRBJ1-1
d_gene: -
len: 13
v_gene: TRBV6-5
CDR3nt: TGTGCCAGCACCGTCCCAGGGCGGACTGAAGCTTTCTTT
CDR3aa: CASTVPGRTEAFF

abundance: once
j_gene: TRBJ2-2
d_gene: TRBD1
len: 18
v_gene: TRBV5-1
CDR3nt: TGCGCCAGCAGCTTGGCCCCGACCGGGACAGGGAACACCGGGGAGCTGTTTTTT
CDR3aa: CASSLAPTGTGNTGELFF

abundance: once
j_gene: TRBJ1-1
d_gene: -
len: 15
v_gene: TRBV4-1
CDR3nt: TGCGCCAGCAGCCAGAAACTCCGACAGGACAGCGAAGCTTTCTTT
CDR3aa: CASSQKLRQDSEAFF

abundance: -
j_gene: TRBJ1-6
d_gene: TRBD1
len: 15
v_gene: TRBV2
CDR3nt: TGTGCCAGCAGTGACTTGGACAGGGTCAGATCACCCCTCCACTTT
CDR3aa: CASSDLDRVRSPLHF

abundance: few
j_gene: TRBJ2-6
d_gene: TRBD1
len: 17
v_gene: TRBV19
CDR3nt: TGTGCCAGTAGTAGTGGGACAGGGACTCAGGGGGCCAACGTCCTGACTTTC
CDR3aa: CASSSGTGTQGANVLTF

abundance: -
j_gene: TRBJ2-1
d_gene: TRBD1
len: 15
v_gene: TRBV11-3
CDR3nt: TGTGCCAGCAGCTCGGGACAGTACTCCTACAATGAGCAGTTCTTC
CDR3aa: CASSSGQYSYNEQFF

abundance: few
j_gene: TRBJ1-3
d_gene: -
len: 15
v_gene: TRBV7-9
CDR3nt: TGTGCCAGCAGGCCAGAGCGACCCTCTGGAAACACCATATATTTT
CDR3aa: CASRPERPSGNTIYF

abundance: few
j_gene: TRBJ2-7
d_gene: TRBD1
len: 14
v_gene: TRBV18
CDR3nt: TGTGCCAGCTCAGTCCGGGACAGGGGCGACGAGCAGTACTTC
CDR3aa: CASSVRDRGDEQYF

abundance: -
j_gene: TRBJ2-1
d_gene: TRBD1
len: 15
v_gene: TRBV7-8
CDR3nt: TGTGCCAGCAGCTTCGGGACAGGGAGCAGCAATGAGCAGTTCTTC
CDR3aa: CASSFGTGSSNEQFF